This T cell receptor (beta chain) was sequenced in a study of T cells in Graves' hyperthyroidism and ophthalmopathy. Amplified TCR beta CDR3 regions came from RNA transcripts. Initially, a first-round RT-PCR of the TCR CDR3 employed the HTBI primer set. TCRdb passed the multiplex PCR reads through MiXCR, listing each CDR3 protein once. This table has about 380,000 distinct CDR3 sequences, about 13% appearing once. CDR3 length: 16 amino acids. Trimming shortened V by 1 base and J by 0 bases, and 12 bases separated the two germline ends. Germline CDR1 LGHNA, CDR2 YNFKEQ. Each patient was aged 18 to 65 and had newly diagnosed hyperthyroidism of under 2 months' duration. Reasons for excluding patients were uncontrolled infection, other autoimmune disease, pregnancy or lactation.

Sequenced: blood. The TCR sequence derives from a man aged 25-45 years with Graves' hyperthyroidism that later progressed to Graves' ophthalmopathy. The chain has TRBV4-2 and TRBJ1-1, with D possibly matching TRBD1 (5 bases). CDR3 region: CASSQGGEGMNTEAFF. The CDR3, as DNA: TGTGCCAGCAGCCAAGGTGGGGAGGGGATGAACACTGAAGCTTTCTTT.